A selection of T cell receptor beta chains follows, all from one sample in a study of shared clonotypes between healthy human individuals. Using immunoSEQ multiplex PCR, the repertoire was profiled, and TCRdb retains in-frame clones only, with some absent. Of around 2,000,000 clones detected, 90% to 95% appear once; the ten largest clones hold around 0.13%. The sequenced material came from naive CD4+ T cells sorted from blood. These receptors all stem from a man between 18 and 35 years old in good health. Each CDR3 is given with its conserved first and last residue. Fields, in order: CDR3 protein, D gene, V gene, J gene. D genes are given only for firm matches.

CASSLAENTGELFF,.,TRBV7-6,TRBJ2-2
CASRSEGEKLFF,.,TRBV7-9,TRBJ1-4
CASSQGTGMNTEAFF,.,TRBV5-1,TRBJ1-1
CAWRRTNYGYTF,.,TRBV30,TRBJ1-2
CASNPGQGANGYTF,TRBD1,TRBV6-5,TRBJ1-2
CAITRQQSGNTIYF,.,TRBV10-3,TRBJ1-3
CASSPPAGETQYF,.,TRBV18,TRBJ2-5
CAWSVPRGRFHEQYF,TRBD1,TRBV30,TRBJ2-7
CASSLPGTGVGYEQYF,.,TRBV27,TRBJ2-7
CASSERTAGIKDEKLFF,.,TRBV2,TRBJ1-4
CASSSGTGGAYEQYF,TRBD1,TRBV28,TRBJ2-7
CASSVATGVNSPLHF,TRBD1,TRBV9,TRBJ1-6
CSVRTGQETQYF,TRBD1,TRBV29-1,TRBJ2-5
CASSLGGTSQNYEQYF,.,TRBV5-1,TRBJ2-7
CASSFGTGYGYTF,TRBD1,TRBV7-2,TRBJ1-2
CASSISATYSNQPQHF,.,TRBV19,TRBJ1-5